This T cell receptor (beta chain) was identified during a study of blood T cell repertoires in COVID-19. Looking at the study overall: There were acute and convalescent COVID-19 samples, and they came from the United States, Italy and Spain.

V lost 4 bases and J 15 bases, leaving 22 bases between the germline ends. The CDR3 covers 14 residues. The germline V gene has CDR1 MNHEY and CDR2 SMNVEV (reference sequence). Original processing methods: The authors estimated nucleated cell counts from reference gene primer amplification. Assay: immunoSEQ multiplex PCR; the TCRdb copy retains only in-frame clones and omits some. V, J and clone size are those of that table, while D and trimming were read from the DNA. The sample holds about 190,000 clones, 84% seen once. The study drew participants aged about 18 to 89 years from roughly 25 US areas. Up to 2 weeks before entering the study, exposed participants had met a COVID-19 case.

Sequencing was done on a sample of PBMCs or T cells enriched from blood (not recorded which). The clonotype originates from a woman aged 30 to 39 who had been exposed to COVID-19. The chain couples TRBV27 to TRBJ2-1; D is possibly TRBD1 (7 bases). CDR3 DNA sequence: TGTGCCAGCAGTTCGTCCGGGACAGAAAGCGGGCGGTTCTTC. This gives the protein CASSSSGTESGRFF.